This TCR beta chain was identified in a study of a mutant IDH1 vaccine in newly diagnosed glioma. For the study at large: Initiation of the vaccine course occurred 4-6 weeks after radiotherapy alone, or alongside temozolomide cycles.

Profiling relied on immunoSEQ multiplex PCR, and the TCRdb table lists in-frame clones only, not all of them. The sample includes about 50,000 clones, almost 95% seen only once; the top ten take 2% to 2.5%. Comments on this clone: The target antigen is unknown.

V dropped 5 bases and J dropped 6 bases, with 19 bases sitting between them. The CDR3 sequence is 15 residues long. Germline V gene lookup returns CDR1 MNHEY and CDR2 SMNVEV (reference sequence). Time point noted: week 35, safety follow-up. A 20-mer mutant IDH1 peptide at 300 ug was injected subcutaneously with topical imiquimod. The sequence derives from a man aged 50 to 60 with glioma. The specimen comprised PBMCs, sampled from a glioma patient whose treatment included an IDH1 peptide vaccine. The chain links TRBV27 to TRBJ1-2; weak D call: TRBD1 (5 bases). CDR3 DNA sequence: TGTGCCAGCAGTCTCATATGGACCGGAGGGGATGGCTACACCTTC. This gives the protein CASSLIWTGGDGYTF.